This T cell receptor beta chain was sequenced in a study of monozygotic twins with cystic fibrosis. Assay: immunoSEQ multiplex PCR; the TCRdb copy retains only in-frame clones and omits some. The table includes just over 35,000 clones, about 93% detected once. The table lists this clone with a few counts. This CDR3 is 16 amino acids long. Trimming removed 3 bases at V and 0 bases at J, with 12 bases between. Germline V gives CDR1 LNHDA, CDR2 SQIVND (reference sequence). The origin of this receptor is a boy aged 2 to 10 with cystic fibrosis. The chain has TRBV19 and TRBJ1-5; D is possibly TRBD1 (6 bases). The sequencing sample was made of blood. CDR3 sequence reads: CASSILRQDSNQPQHF. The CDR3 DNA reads TGTGCCAGTAGTATCCTCCGACAGGATAGCAATCAGCCCCAGCATTTT.